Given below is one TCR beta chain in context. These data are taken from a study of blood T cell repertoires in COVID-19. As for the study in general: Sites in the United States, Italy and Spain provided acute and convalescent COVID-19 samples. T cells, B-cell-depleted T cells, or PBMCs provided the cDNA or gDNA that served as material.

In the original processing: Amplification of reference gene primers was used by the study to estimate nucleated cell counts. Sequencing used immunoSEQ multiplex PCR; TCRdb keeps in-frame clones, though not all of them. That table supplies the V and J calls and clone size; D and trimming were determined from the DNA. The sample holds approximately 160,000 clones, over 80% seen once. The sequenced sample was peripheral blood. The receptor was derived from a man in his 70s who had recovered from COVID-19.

CDR3 protein: CAWRLAGGPHEQYF. For the CDR3, the DNA is TGTGCCTGGAGGCTAGCGGGAGGGCCCCATGAGCAGTACTTC. The V call is TRBV30, the J call TRBJ2-7, with 12 bases fitting TRBD2. CDR1 and CDR2 (germline): GTSNPN, SVGIG (reference sequence). There are 14 residues in the CDR3. The V segment lost 3 bases and the J segment 7 bases; nucleotides outside the gene matches: 7.